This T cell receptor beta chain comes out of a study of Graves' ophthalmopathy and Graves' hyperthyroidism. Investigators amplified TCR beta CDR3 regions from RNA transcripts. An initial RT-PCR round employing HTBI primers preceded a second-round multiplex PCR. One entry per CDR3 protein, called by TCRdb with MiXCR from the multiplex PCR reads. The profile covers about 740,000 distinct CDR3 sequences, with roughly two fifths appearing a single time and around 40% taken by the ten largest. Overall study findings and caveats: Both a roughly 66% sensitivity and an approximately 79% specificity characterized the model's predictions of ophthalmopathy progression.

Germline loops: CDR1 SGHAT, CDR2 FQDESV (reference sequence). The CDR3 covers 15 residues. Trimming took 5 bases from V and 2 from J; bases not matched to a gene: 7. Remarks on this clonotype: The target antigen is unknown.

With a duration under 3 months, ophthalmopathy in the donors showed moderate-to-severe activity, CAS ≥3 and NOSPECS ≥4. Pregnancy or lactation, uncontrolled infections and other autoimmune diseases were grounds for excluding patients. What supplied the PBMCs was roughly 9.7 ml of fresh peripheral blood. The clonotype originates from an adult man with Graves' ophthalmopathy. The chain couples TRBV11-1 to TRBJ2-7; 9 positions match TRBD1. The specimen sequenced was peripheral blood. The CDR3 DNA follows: TGTGCCAGCAGCGGATGGGACAGGGATACCTACGAGCAGTACTTC. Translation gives CASSGWDRDTYEQYF. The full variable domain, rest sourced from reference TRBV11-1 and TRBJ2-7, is EAEVAQSPRYKITEKSQAVAFWCDPISGHATLYWYRQILGQGPELLVQFQDESVVDDSQLPKDRFSAERLKGVDSTLKIQPAELGDSAMYLCASSGWDRDTYEQYFGPGTRLTVT.